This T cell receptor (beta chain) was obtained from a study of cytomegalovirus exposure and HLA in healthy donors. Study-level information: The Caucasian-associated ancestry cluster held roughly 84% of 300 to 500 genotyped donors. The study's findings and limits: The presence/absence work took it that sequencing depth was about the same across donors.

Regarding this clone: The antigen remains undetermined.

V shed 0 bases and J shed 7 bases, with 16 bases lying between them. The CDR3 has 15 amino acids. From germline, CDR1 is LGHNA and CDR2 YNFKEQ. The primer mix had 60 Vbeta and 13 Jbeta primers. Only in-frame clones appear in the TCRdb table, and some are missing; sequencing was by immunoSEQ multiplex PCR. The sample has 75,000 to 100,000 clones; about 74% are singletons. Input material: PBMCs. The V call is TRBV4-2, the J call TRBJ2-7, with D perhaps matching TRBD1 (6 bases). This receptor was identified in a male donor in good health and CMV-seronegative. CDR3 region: CASSQDPAGVGEQYF. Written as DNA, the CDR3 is TGTGCCAGCAGCCAAGATCCCGCAGGGGTGGGAGAGCAGTACTTC.